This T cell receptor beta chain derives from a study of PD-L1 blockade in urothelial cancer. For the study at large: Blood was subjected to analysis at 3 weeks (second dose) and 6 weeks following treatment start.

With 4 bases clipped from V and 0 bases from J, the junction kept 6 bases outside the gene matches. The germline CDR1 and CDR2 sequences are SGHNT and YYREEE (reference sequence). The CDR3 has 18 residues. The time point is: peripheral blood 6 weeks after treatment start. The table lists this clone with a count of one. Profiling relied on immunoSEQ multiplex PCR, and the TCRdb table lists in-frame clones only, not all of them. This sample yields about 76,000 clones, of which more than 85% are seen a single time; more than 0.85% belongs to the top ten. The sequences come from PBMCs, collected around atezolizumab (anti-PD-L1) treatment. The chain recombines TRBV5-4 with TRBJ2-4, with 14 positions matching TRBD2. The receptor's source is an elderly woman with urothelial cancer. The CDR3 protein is CASSPGTSGSVAKNIQYF. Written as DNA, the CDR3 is TGTGCCAGCAGCCCAGGGACTAGCGGGAGCGTAGCCAAAAACATTCAGTACTTC. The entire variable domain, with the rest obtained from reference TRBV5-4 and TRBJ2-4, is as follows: ETGVTQSPTHLIKTRGQQVTLRCSSQSGHNTVSWYQQALGQGPQFIFQYYREEENGRGNFPPRFSGLQFPNYSSELNVNALELDDSALYLCASSPGTSGSVAKNIQYFGAGTRLSVL.